This T cell receptor (beta chain) was retrieved from a study of OX40 agonist ivuxolimab in advanced cancers. Looking at the study overall: People who had prior anti-PD-1, anti-PD-L1 or anti-CTLA-4 therapy could take part, and 40% had some.

Germline-derived CDR1 and CDR2 are MNHEY and SMNVEV (reference sequence). Unmatched junction bases numbered 12, after V lost 5 bases and J lost 3 bases. The CDR3 runs to 16 residues. The sample holds one count of this clone. The repertoire was sequenced with immunoSEQ multiplex PCR; TCRdb's copy has only in-frame clones and lacks some. Counted here are 60,000 to 75,000 clones, around 87% occurring once; the ten biggest clones make up 5% to 6%. The source of this sequence is an adult with an advanced solid tumor such as melanoma, head and neck, liver or kidney cancer. The genes are TRBV27 and TRBJ2-7, with 8 bases lining up with TRBD1. The sequences come from CD4+ or CD8+ T cells sorted from blood, collected in a trial of the OX40 agonist ivuxolimab. The CDR3 region has the DNA TGTGCCAGCAGTCCCCGACAGGGGACAGTACGCTACGAGCAGTACTTC. It specifies CASSPRQGTVRYEQYF.